A selection of T cell receptor beta chains follows, all from one sample in a study of response to subunit inactivated influenza vaccine. A single record per CDR3 protein comes from TCRdb applying MiXCR to the RT-PCR reads. Here the sample spans about 180,000 distinct CDR3 sequences, about 9% being singletons. The sample here was non-naive T cells sorted from PBMCs, taken on the day of vaccination. The receptors here all came from a man aged 45-60 years who received an inactivated influenza vaccine. Each CDR3 is given with its conserved first and last residue. A D gene is named only where the DNA matches it firmly. Size tells how often a clone was seen (once, few, many) or the class of an expanded clone, and some rows leave it out.

abundance: NA
d_gene: NA
j_gene: TRBJ2-5
v_gene: TRBV13
CDR3nt: TGTGCCAGCAGCTTAGGCCTTGAGGGGAGAGAGACCCAGTACTTC
CDR3aa: CASSLGLEGRETQYF

abundance: few
d_gene: NA
j_gene: TRBJ2-1
v_gene: TRBV3-1
CDR3nt: TGTGCCAGCAGCCAACGTCGACAGTACAATGAGCAGTTCTTC
CDR3aa: CASSQRRQYNEQFF

abundance: NA
d_gene: NA
j_gene: TRBJ1-3
v_gene: TRBV5-1
CDR3nt: TGCGCCAGCAGCTTGGAGGGCAGCGGATACTCTGGAAACACCATATATTTT
CDR3aa: CASSLEGSGYSGNTIYF

abundance: NA
d_gene: NA
j_gene: TRBJ2-3
v_gene: TRBV6-1
CDR3nt: TGTGCCAGCAGTGAAATGCCGGGGGACACGCAGTATTTT
CDR3aa: CASSEMPGDTQYF

abundance: NA
d_gene: NA
j_gene: TRBJ2-1
v_gene: TRBV6-1
CDR3nt: TGTGCCAGCAGTGAAGATGGCAGCCACAATGAGCAGTTCTTC
CDR3aa: CASSEDGSHNEQFF

abundance: few
d_gene: TRBD2
j_gene: TRBJ2-3
v_gene: TRBV7-9
CDR3nt: TGTGCCAGCAGCTTTGACGGGAGGGCAGATACGCAGTATTTT
CDR3aa: CASSFDGRADTQYF

abundance: few
d_gene: NA
j_gene: TRBJ2-7
v_gene: TRBV4-2
CDR3nt: TGTGCCAGCAGCCCCCCCGGCAGCTCCTACGAGCAGTACTTC
CDR3aa: CASSPPGSSYEQYF

abundance: many
d_gene: TRBD1
j_gene: TRBJ2-5
v_gene: TRBV24-1
CDR3nt: TGTGCCACCAGTGATGCCGGGACAGGAACCGAAGAGACCCAGTACTTC
CDR3aa: CATSDAGTGTEETQYF

abundance: many
d_gene: NA
j_gene: TRBJ2-2
v_gene: TRBV4-3
CDR3nt: TGCGCCAGCAGCCGAGAAATTGGACAGAACACCGGGGAGCTGTTTTTT
CDR3aa: CASSREIGQNTGELFF

abundance: NA
d_gene: NA
j_gene: TRBJ1-4
v_gene: TRBV4-2
CDR3nt: TGTGCCAGCAGCCAACGGGTTGGTGCAACTAATGAAAAACTGTTTTTT
CDR3aa: CASSQRVGATNEKLFF

abundance: NA
d_gene: TRBD2
j_gene: TRBJ2-1
v_gene: TRBV14
CDR3nt: TGTGCCAGCAGCCAACGAAGGCCCGGGAGGAATGAGCAGTTCTTC
CDR3aa: CASSQRRPGRNEQFF

abundance: NA
d_gene: TRBD1
j_gene: TRBJ1-3
v_gene: TRBV5-1
CDR3nt: TGCGCCAGCAGCCTCGGGACAGATTATGGAAACACCATATATTTT
CDR3aa: CASSLGTDYGNTIYF

abundance: few
d_gene: NA
j_gene: TRBJ1-1
v_gene: TRBV10-2
CDR3nt: TGCGCCAGCAGTGAAGGCCAAGGGACAATGAACACTGAAGCTTTCTTT
CDR3aa: CASSEGQGTMNTEAFF

abundance: NA
d_gene: NA
j_gene: TRBJ1-1
v_gene: TRBV19
CDR3nt: TGTGCCAGTAGTATCGGCAGGCGTACCGAAGCTTTCTTT
CDR3aa: CASSIGRRTEAFF

abundance: NA
d_gene: TRBD2
j_gene: TRBJ2-2
v_gene: TRBV5-1
CDR3nt: TGCGCCAGCAGCGGGACTAGCGGGAGCTACACCGGGGAGCTGTTTTTT
CDR3aa: CASSGTSGSYTGELFF

abundance: NA
d_gene: NA
j_gene: TRBJ2-5
v_gene: TRBV20-1
CDR3nt: TGCAGTGCTAGTGAGGGGGGGCCATGGACCCAGTACTTC
CDR3aa: CSASEGGPWTQYF

abundance: NA
d_gene: NA
j_gene: TRBJ2-5
v_gene: TRBV6-2/TRBV6-3
CDR3nt: TGTGCCAGCAGTCCTCAGATCACCTCGGAGACCCAGTACTTC
CDR3aa: CASSPQITSETQYF

abundance: NA
d_gene: NA
j_gene: TRBJ2-3
v_gene: TRBV4-2
CDR3nt: TGTGCCAGCAGCCAAGCTAGCACAGATACGCAGTATTTT
CDR3aa: CASSQASTDTQYF

abundance: many
d_gene: NA
j_gene: TRBJ2-2
v_gene: TRBV5-1
CDR3nt: TGCGCCAGCAGCTTGGCCAAATGGGGGACCGGGGAGCTGTTTTTT
CDR3aa: CASSLAKWGTGELFF

abundance: many
d_gene: NA
j_gene: TRBJ2-5
v_gene: TRBV29-1
CDR3nt: TGCAGCGTTTCACAGGCTTTCCAAGAGACCCAGTACTTC
CDR3aa: CSVSQAFQETQYF

abundance: NA
d_gene: TRBD2
j_gene: TRBJ2-3
v_gene: TRBV20-1
CDR3nt: TGCAGTGCTCCAACTAGCGGGAGGCCCGGGGCGCAGTATTTT
CDR3aa: CSAPTSGRPGAQYF

abundance: many
d_gene: TRBD1
j_gene: TRBJ1-2
v_gene: TRBV6-1
CDR3nt: TGTGCCAGCAGACCACAGGGGTCGCATGGCTATGGCTACACCTTC
CDR3aa: CASRPQGSHGYGYTF

abundance: few
d_gene: NA
j_gene: TRBJ1-1
v_gene: TRBV7-9
CDR3nt: TGTGCCAGCAGACCAAACAGGGTGGGGAACACTGAAGCTTTCTTT
CDR3aa: CASRPNRVGNTEAFF

abundance: few
d_gene: NA
j_gene: TRBJ2-5
v_gene: TRBV28
CDR3nt: TGTGCCAGTACAGAAGGGGCGGGTAGAGAGACCCAGTACTTC
CDR3aa: CASTEGAGRETQYF

abundance: NA
d_gene: NA
j_gene: TRBJ2-1
v_gene: TRBV14
CDR3nt: TGTGCCAGCAGCCAAGATCTTGTCGGGGGCGCTTTGGATGAGCAGTTCTTC
CDR3aa: CASSQDLVGGALDEQFF

abundance: many
d_gene: NA
j_gene: TRBJ1-6
v_gene: TRBV6-5
CDR3nt: TGTGCCAGCAGTTACTCGTTGAATAATTCACCCCTCCACTTT
CDR3aa: CASSYSLNNSPLHF

abundance: NA
d_gene: NA
j_gene: TRBJ2-5
v_gene: TRBV20-1
CDR3nt: TGCAGTGCTAGGGCCACCCTTAGTGGGACCCAGTACTTC
CDR3aa: CSARATLSGTQYF

abundance: NA
d_gene: TRBD2
j_gene: TRBJ2-4
v_gene: TRBV4-2
CDR3nt: TGTGCCAGCAGCCAAGATCGGCTAGCGGGGGTAAACATTCAGTACTTC
CDR3aa: CASSQDRLAGVNIQYF

abundance: NA
d_gene: NA
j_gene: TRBJ1-3
v_gene: TRBV4-1
CDR3nt: TGCGCCAGCAGCCTAGGACGGGAGCGAGGGGGCACCATATATTTT
CDR3aa: CASSLGRERGGTIYF

abundance: few
d_gene: TRBD2
j_gene: TRBJ2-1
v_gene: TRBV4-3
CDR3nt: TGCGCCAGCAGCCAAGAAGTCCGGCGGGGGGCCAATGAGCAGTTCTTC
CDR3aa: CASSQEVRRGANEQFF

abundance: many
d_gene: NA
j_gene: TRBJ1-2
v_gene: TRBV5-1
CDR3nt: TGCGCCAGCAGCTCAGTAACATCTAACTATGGCTACACCTTC
CDR3aa: CASSSVTSNYGYTF

abundance: many
d_gene: TRBD1
j_gene: TRBJ2-5
v_gene: TRBV25-1
CDR3nt: TGTGCCAGCAGTGAATGGCCGGGACAGCAGACTTCCCAAGAGACCCAGTACTTC
CDR3aa: CASSEWPGQQTSQETQYF

abundance: many
d_gene: NA
j_gene: TRBJ1-3
v_gene: TRBV5-1
CDR3nt: TGCGCCAGCAGCACCAACAGCCACTCCTCTGGAAACACCATATATTTT
CDR3aa: CASSTNSHSSGNTIYF

abundance: few
d_gene: TRBD2
j_gene: TRBJ2-5
v_gene: TRBV20-1
CDR3nt: TGCAGTGCTAGATGGCTAGCGGGGGGAGAGACCCAGTACTTC
CDR3aa: CSARWLAGGETQYF

abundance: NA
d_gene: NA
j_gene: TRBJ1-5
v_gene: TRBV7-2
CDR3nt: TGTGCCAGCAGCTCCCGACAGGGCAATCAGCCCCAGCATTTT
CDR3aa: CASSSRQGNQPQHF

abundance: many
d_gene: NA
j_gene: TRBJ1-5
v_gene: TRBV20-1
CDR3nt: TGCAGTGCTAGAGACCCGAGGTGGGACGGGGATCAGCCCCAGCATTTT
CDR3aa: CSARDPRWDGDQPQHF

abundance: NA
d_gene: NA
j_gene: TRBJ1-5
v_gene: TRBV30
CDR3nt: TGTGCCTGGAGCACTGGAACAGGGTTTGGGCAGCCCCAGCATTTT
CDR3aa: CAWSTGTGFGQPQHF

abundance: NA
d_gene: TRBD1
j_gene: TRBJ2-1
v_gene: TRBV3-1
CDR3nt: TGTGCCAGCAGCCTGGACAGGCAGGGTTACAATGAGCAGTTCTTC
CDR3aa: CASSLDRQGYNEQFF

abundance: many
d_gene: TRBD2
j_gene: TRBJ2-1
v_gene: TRBV20-1
CDR3nt: TGCAGTGCTAGTCAAGGACTAGGAACGCATGAGCAGTTCTTC
CDR3aa: CSASQGLGTHEQFF

abundance: NA
d_gene: NA
j_gene: TRBJ2-7
v_gene: TRBV20-1
CDR3nt: TGCAGTGCTAGGGGTAGCGGCTTTACCTACGAGCAGTACTTC
CDR3aa: CSARGSGFTYEQYF

abundance: NA
d_gene: NA
j_gene: TRBJ2-3
v_gene: TRBV6-2/TRBV6-3
CDR3nt: TGTGCCAGCAGTCGGGGGAGGCGCACAGATACGCAGTATTTT
CDR3aa: CASSRGRRTDTQYF

abundance: NA
d_gene: NA
j_gene: TRBJ2-3
v_gene: TRBV9
CDR3nt: TGTGCCAGCAGCCCCTCCCGAGATACGCAGTATTTT
CDR3aa: CASSPSRDTQYF

abundance: NA
d_gene: TRBD1
j_gene: TRBJ1-2
v_gene: TRBV27
CDR3nt: TGTGCCAGCAGTTTCGTCGGAGACAGGGGGCGCGGTGGCTACACCTTC
CDR3aa: CASSFVGDRGRGGYTF

abundance: few
d_gene: TRBD1
j_gene: TRBJ2-5
v_gene: TRBV13
CDR3nt: TGTGCCAGCAGCAGGGACAGGGGGCTCGGAGAGACCCAGTACTTC
CDR3aa: CASSRDRGLGETQYF

abundance: NA
d_gene: NA
j_gene: TRBJ1-4
v_gene: TRBV20-1
CDR3nt: TGCAGTGCTAGTTCAGGAACTCCTGAAAAACTGTTTTTT
CDR3aa: CSASSGTPEKLFF

abundance: many
d_gene: TRBD1
j_gene: TRBJ2-7
v_gene: TRBV30
CDR3nt: TGTGCCTGGAGTAGAGGACAGGGGGCCTACGAGCAGTACTTC
CDR3aa: CAWSRGQGAYEQYF

abundance: NA
d_gene: NA
j_gene: TRBJ2-3
v_gene: TRBV30
CDR3nt: TGTGCCGGGGGGTTTAGTACGCAGTATTTT
CDR3aa: CAGGFSTQYF

abundance: few
d_gene: NA
j_gene: TRBJ1-3
v_gene: TRBV20-1
CDR3nt: TGCAGTGCTAGAGATCCGGCTCGCTCTGGAAACACCATATATTTT
CDR3aa: CSARDPARSGNTIYF

abundance: many
d_gene: NA
j_gene: TRBJ2-7
v_gene: TRBV4-1
CDR3nt: TGCGCCAGCAGCCAAGAGCGGCAGTCCTACGAGCAGTACTTC
CDR3aa: CASSQERQSYEQYF

abundance: few
d_gene: NA
j_gene: TRBJ1-2
v_gene: TRBV4-2
CDR3nt: TGTGCCAGCAGGAGGGACTATGGCTACACCTTC
CDR3aa: CASRRDYGYTF

abundance: few
d_gene: NA
j_gene: TRBJ1-5
v_gene: TRBV6-1
CDR3nt: TGTGCCAGCAAAACCCAAAGATCCGTCGTTGAAAATCAGCCCCAGCATTTT
CDR3aa: CASKTQRSVVENQPQHF

abundance: few
d_gene: TRBD2
j_gene: TRBJ2-1
v_gene: TRBV27
CDR3nt: TGTGCCAGCAGTTCGGGACTAGCGGGATCCGGTGAGCAGTTCTTC
CDR3aa: CASSSGLAGSGEQFF

abundance: many
d_gene: TRBD1
j_gene: TRBJ1-1
v_gene: TRBV6-1
CDR3nt: TGTGCCAGCAGTCCCCTCAGGGGGGGAAGGGCTTTCTTT
CDR3aa: CASSPLRGGRAFF

abundance: NA
d_gene: NA
j_gene: TRBJ2-2
v_gene: TRBV27
CDR3nt: TGTGCCAGCAGTGGGGCGGGAAACGCTGCCGGGGAGCTGTTTTTT
CDR3aa: CASSGAGNAAGELFF